The 7 T cell receptor beta chains below all came from one sample that was sequenced in a study of CD8 T cells in Susac syndrome. RNA in amounts of 0.5 to 1 ug was reverse transcribed with random hexamers. TCRdb redid the calling of the immunoSEQ multiplex PCR reads with MiXCR, one entry per CDR3 protein. Of over 150,000 distinct CDR3 sequences listed, 90% to 95% are singletons. Specimen: CD4+ T cells from PBMCs. These receptors were collected from a human donor with multiple sclerosis.

This clonotype was counted a few times. V is TRBV27 and J is TRBJ2-6, with D hard to call. The CDR3 extends over 14 amino acids. The germline V and J ends were trimmed by 3 bases and 1 base, with 4 bases remaining between them. Germline lookup yields CDR1 MNHEY and CDR2 SMNVEV (reference sequence). CDR3 region: CASSFLSGANVLTF. As DNA, the CDR3 is TGTGCCAGCAGTTTCTTATCTGGGGCCAACGTCCTGACTTTC.

The chain couples TRBV12-5 to TRBJ2-7; D is unresolved. The germline V gene encodes CDR1 LGHNT and CDR2 FRNRAP. This CDR3 contains 12 residues. V lost 0 bases and J 4 bases, leaving 4 bases between the germline ends. The CDR3 is CASGLVRYEQYF. The CDR3 nucleotides are TGTGCTAGTGGTTTGGTGCGGTACGAGCAGTACTTC. Based on the CDR3 plus reference TRBV12-5 and TRBJ2-7, the full variable domain is DARVTQTPRHKVTEMGQEVTMRCQPILGHNTVFWYRQTMMQGLELLAYFRNRAPLDDSGMPKDRFSAEMPDATLATLKIQPSEPRDSAVYFCASGLVRYEQYFGPGTRLTVT.

The V gene is TRBV4-1, the J gene TRBJ1-2; 11 bases map to TRBD1. Trimming removed 0 bases from V and 8 bases from J; junction bases left unmatched: 2. The germline V gene has CDR1 MGHRA and CDR2 YSYEKL. This CDR3 region has 14 residues. The CDR3 loop is CASSQDRDRGGYTF. CDR3 nucleotides: TGCGCCAGCAGCCAAGATCGGGACAGGGGGGGCTACACCTTC.

The chain couples TRBV27 to TRBJ2-1; 9 bases are shared with TRBD2. V dropped 5 bases and J dropped 0; count of bases not matched to a gene: 5. The CDR3 is made up of 16 amino acids. CDR1 and CDR2 (germline): MNHEY, SMNVEV (reference sequence). CDR3 coding DNA: TGTGCCAGCAGTCCTGAGCGGGGGGTCTCCTACAATGAGCAGTTCTTC. Its protein is CASSPERGVSYNEQFF.

The genes are TRBV29-1 and TRBJ1-1; no reliable D call. The CDR3 has 10 residues. The ends were cut back, 7 bases at V and 3 bases at J, with 6 bases in the middle. From germline, CDR1 is SQVTM and CDR2 ANQGSEA. This chain's CDR3 is CSARYTEAFF. The DNA for the CDR3 is TGCAGCGCCCGGTACACTGAAGCTTTCTTT.

The V call is TRBV30, the J call TRBJ1-3; the D is unclear. The CDR3 totals 13 residues. V lost 5 bases and J lost 0, with 8 bases in between. CDR1 GTSNPN and CDR2 SVGIG come from the germline V gene (reference sequence). CDR3 DNA sequence: TGTGCCTGGGACAACCCCTCTGGAAACACCATATATTTT. Protein product: CAWDNPSGNTIYF.

The chain recombines TRBV6-5 with TRBJ2-3, with D perhaps TRBD1 (8 bases). This CDR3 spans 15 amino acids. CDR1 MNHEY and CDR2 SVGAGI come from the germline V gene. V lost 2 bases and J 5 bases, leaving 14 bases between the germline ends. CDR3 loop: CASSYAGGGGDTQYF. DNA of the CDR3: TGTGCCAGCAGTTACGCAGGGGGCGGGGGAGATACGCAGTATTTT.